This entry lists 23 T cell receptor beta chains sequenced from one sample in a study of T cells after yellow fever vaccination. Each CDR3 protein is one row after TCRdb ran MiXCR on the 5' RACE reads. The table records around 230,000 distinct CDR3 sequences, approximately 6.7% of them present only once. Material: CD4+ T cells sorted from PBMCs, obtained on the day of the yellow fever booster vaccination. The receptors stem from a man younger than 40 who received the YFV17D yellow fever vaccine.

This clonotype was seen only a few times. The V and J genes are TRBV6-5 and TRBJ1-2; D uncertain. This CDR3 is built from 15 residues. The ends were cut back, 2 bases at V and 5 bases at J, with 15 bases in the middle. Germline V gives CDR1 MNHEY, CDR2 SVGAGI. Here the CDR3 reads CASSYDHGSIYGYTF. In DNA form, the CDR3 reads TGTGCCAGCAGTTACGATCACGGGAGTATTTATGGCTACACCTTC.

The chain employs TRBV5-1 and TRBJ2-5; 7 bases map to TRBD1. This CDR3 spans 14 amino acids. V lost 4 bases and J lost 0; bases outside the gene matches: 3. Germline CDR1 SGHRS, CDR2 YFSETQ. In nucleotides, the CDR3 is TGCGCCAGCAGCGGGGGACAGTACCAAGAGACCCAGTACTTC. It yields the protein CASSGGQYQETQYF. Based on the CDR3 plus reference TRBV5-1 and TRBJ2-5, the full variable domain is KAGVTQTPRYLIKTRGQQVTLSCSPISGHRSVSWYQQTPGQGLQFLFEYFSETQRNKGNFPGRFSGRQFSNSRSEMNVSTLELGDSALYLCASSGGQYQETQYFGPGTRLLVL.

This clonotype was counted at least ten times. Here the CDR3 DNA reads TGTGCCAGCAGCCCCTCGGTCCTTATGGAGACCCAGTACTTC. Translated, it gives CASSPSVLMETQYF. The gene calls are TRBV7-9 and TRBJ2-5; D uncertain. Germline V lookup: CDR1 SEHNR, CDR2 FQNEAQ (reference sequence). The CDR3 runs to 14 residues. Trimming left V 5 bases short and J 5 bases short, with 15 bases between.

This clonotype has just a few counts. The V call is TRBV18, the J call TRBJ1-3; 9 bases agree with TRBD1. The germline gives CDR1 KGHSH, CDR2 LQKENI. The CDR3 sequence is 16 residues long. With V trimmed by 2 bases and J by 3 bases, 5 bases remained unmatched. This CDR3 is CASSPWTGVDGNTIYF. The CDR3 DNA follows: TGTGCCAGCTCACCATGGACAGGGGTGGATGGAAACACCATATATTTT.

This clonotype was counted a few times. J is TRBJ2-7 and V is TRBV20-1; possible D gene TRBD2, 5 bases. The ends were cut back, 4 bases at V and 0 bases at J, with 10 bases in the middle. Germline V gives CDR1 DFQATT, CDR2 SNEGSKA (reference sequence). This CDR3 is 13 amino acids long. The CDR3: CSATSSYSYEQYF. The CDR3 nucleotides are TGCAGTGCTACTAGCAGCTACTCCTACGAGCAGTACTTC.

V gene TRBV19 combines with J gene TRBJ1-2; D is uncertain. Trimming took off 3 bases at V and 4 bases at J, with 12 bases between the two ends. The CDR3 totals 14 residues. The germline CDR1 and CDR2 sequences are LNHDA and SQIVND (reference sequence). The CDR3 protein is CASSILRAAYGYTF. CDR3 DNA: TGTGCCAGTAGTATTCTGCGGGCAGCCTATGGCTACACCTTC. The whole variable domain, filled in from reference TRBV19 and TRBJ1-2, reads DGGITQSPKYLFRKEGQNVTLSCEQNLNHDAMYWYRQDPGQGLRLIYYSQIVNDFQKGDIAEGYSVSREKKESFPLTVTSAQKNPTAFYLCASSILRAAYGYTFGSGTRLTVV.

CDR3 amino acids: CATSRGEGDEQYF. CDR3 coding DNA: TGTGCCACCAGCAGAGGAGAAGGGGACGAGCAGTACTTC. V is TRBV15 and J is TRBJ2-7; maybe TRBD1 (5 bases). CDR1 and CDR2 (germline): LNHNV, YYDKDF (reference sequence). Deletions cut 1 base from V and 5 bases from J, with 9 bases between. The CDR3 spans 13 residues.

In the case of this clonotype: This may come from a read error, since a much larger clone is one base off. This rearrangement joins TRBV20-1 to TRBJ2-1; 13 nucleotides line up with TRBD2. The CDR3 is made up of 16 amino acids. Germline lookup yields CDR1 DFQATT and CDR2 SNEGSKA (reference sequence). CDR3 DNA sequence: TGCTGTGCTAGAGATCGTGCGGGACTAGCGGGATCTGAGCAGTTCTTC. This translates into CCARDRAGLAGSEQFF.

Concerning this clonotype itself: A much larger clone differs from this one at a single base, so this may be a read error. The rearrangement links TRBV20-1 to TRBJ2-7; possibly TRBD1 for D (5 bases). The germline V gene encodes CDR1 DFQATT and CDR2 SNEGSKA (reference sequence). The V and J ends lost 3 bases and 4 bases respectively, with 10 bases between them. The CDR3 is made up of 12 amino acids. The CDR3 nucleotides read TGCAGTGCTAGGGGGCAGGAATACGAGCAGTACTTC. This codes for CSARGQEYEQYF.

The genes are TRBV14 and TRBJ1-2; tentatively, D is TRBD1 (5 bases). The CDR3 has 12 amino acids. Trimming took off 5 bases at V and 11 bases at J, with 15 bases between the two ends. Germline assignment: CDR1 SGHDN and CDR2 FVKESK. The CDR3 sequence is CASSDLYSGYTF. For the CDR3, the DNA is TGTGCCAGCAGCGATTTGTACTCAGGGTACACCTTC.

This clonotype was seen only a few times. The chain has TRBV5-1 and TRBJ2-1, with D possibly being TRBD2 (6 bases). The V gene lost 0 bases and the J gene lost 5 bases, with 15 bases spanning the gap. This CDR3 is 16 amino acids long. Germline V gene data show CDR1 as SGHRS and CDR2 as YFSETQ. The CDR3 protein is CASSLVSGPTNNEQFF. The CDR3 DNA sequence: TGCGCCAGCAGCTTGGTTAGCGGTCCGACCAACAATGAGCAGTTCTTC. Supplemented by reference TRBV5-1 and TRBJ2-1, the full variable domain reads KAGVTQTPRYLIKTRGQQVTLSCSPISGHRSVSWYQQTPGQGLQFLFEYFSETQRNKGNFPGRFSGRQFSNSRSEMNVSTLELGDSALYLCASSLVSGPTNNEQFFGPGTRLTVL.

This clonotype showed up many times. The rearrangement links TRBV20-1 to TRBJ2-1; TRBD1 matches at 8 bases. The germline CDR1 and CDR2 sequences are DFQATT and SNEGSKA (reference sequence). The CDR3 contains 15 residues. V shed 0 bases, J shed 6 bases, and the junction held 7 bases outside the gene matches. The CDR3 DNA follows: TGCAGTGCTAGAGATCAGAGACAGGGGAGCAATGAGCAGTTCTTC. This translates into CSARDQRQGSNEQFF.

This clonotype was recorded a few times. This chain joins TRBV3-1 and TRBJ2-6; no firm D call. V was trimmed by 6 bases and J by 0 bases, leaving 30 bases between them. There are 22 residues in the CDR3. Germline V lookup: CDR1 LGHDT, CDR2 YNNKEL (reference sequence). The CDR3 loop is CASSPQRPSWATDLSGANVLTF. In DNA form, the CDR3 reads TGTGCCAGCAGTCCCCAAAGACCCTCCTGGGCGACGGACCTCTCTGGGGCCAACGTCCTGACTTTC.

The chain joins TRBV12-3 or TRBV12-4 to TRBJ1-5; no definite D call. The CDR3 has 13 residues. V was pared by 6 bases and J by 2 bases, with 8 bases between. The CDR3 region is CASREQGNQPQHF. CDR3 DNA sequence: TGTGCCAGCAGAGAGCAAGGCAATCAGCCCCAGCATTTT.

This clonotype was counted only a few times. The chain joins TRBV18 to TRBJ2-7, with D tentatively TRBD1 (5 bases). Per germline, CDR1 KGHSH and CDR2 LQKENI. V lost 2 bases, J lost 4 bases, and 15 bases lay in between. The CDR3 runs to 15 residues. CDR3 residues: CASSPIQGGDYEQYF. CDR3 sequence (DNA): TGTGCCAGCTCACCAATTCAGGGTGGAGATTACGAGCAGTACTTC.

This CDR3 is CASSQSFEQYF. The CDR3 nucleotides are TGTGCCAGCAGTCAGAGTTTTGAGCAGTACTTC. The chain recombines TRBV6-2 or TRBV6-3 with TRBJ2-7; D unresolved. Trimming shortened V by 5 bases and J by 7 bases, and 9 bases separated the two germline ends. CDR3 length: 11 amino acids. Germline assignment: CDR1 MNHEY and CDR2 SVGEGT.

This clonotype has ten or more counts. The chain recombines TRBV7-7 with TRBJ2-3; D may match TRBD1 or TRBD2 (5 bases each). The CDR3 extends over 14 amino acids. Per the germline V gene, CDR1 is SSHAT and CDR2 is FNYEAQ (reference sequence). The V gene lost 4 bases and the J gene lost 6 bases, with 14 bases spanning the gap. CDR3 bases: TGTGCCAGCAGCTCACTCGGGACGGCGGATACGCAGTATTTT. It codes for CASSSLGTADTQYF.

This clonotype was counted between two and nine times. The genes are TRBV5-1 and TRBJ1-4; TRBD1 might be the D (5 bases). V was clipped by 3 bases and J by 3 bases, with 9 bases between them. CDR3 length: 14 amino acids. Germline V gene lookup returns CDR1 SGHRS and CDR2 YFSETQ. Here the CDR3 reads CASSSGPSNEKLFF. The CDR3 DNA follows: TGCGCCAGCAGCTCGGGGCCCTCTAATGAAAAACTGTTTTTT.

This clonotype was found a few times. The chain is built from TRBV20-1 and TRBJ1-5, with 7 bases that match TRBD1. Germline V gene sequence: CDR1 DFQATT, CDR2 SNEGSKA (reference sequence). The junction had 6 bases not matched to a gene; V was cut back by 0 bases and J by 4 bases. The CDR3 is made up of 15 amino acids. The CDR3: CSAREWGQLNQPQHF. The CDR3 nucleotides read TGCAGTGCTAGAGAGTGGGGACAGCTAAATCAGCCCCAGCATTTT.

The rearrangement links TRBV9 to TRBJ2-7; 8 nucleotides align to TRBD2. This CDR3 is 14 amino acids long. Germline-derived CDR1 and CDR2 are SGDLS and YYNGEE. The trim removed 0 bases at V and 5 bases at J, leaving 4 bases unmatched. The CDR3 DNA sequence: TGTGCCAGCAGCGTAGGAGCGGGAGTGAACGAGCAGTACTTC. This sequence encodes CASSVGAGVNEQYF.

This clonotype occurred many times. This chain connects TRBV6-2 or TRBV6-3 to TRBJ2-3; 10 nucleotides match TRBD2. Germline CDR1 is MNHEY and CDR2 is SVGEGT. Unmatched junction bases numbered 6, after V lost 2 bases and J lost 4 bases. The CDR3 totals 16 residues. CDR3 in amino acids: CASSYASGSRADTQYF. As DNA, the CDR3 is TGTGCCAGCAGTTACGCTAGCGGGAGTCGAGCAGATACGCAGTATTTT.

V is TRBV3-1 and J is TRBJ2-7; D gene uncertain. Trimming left V 0 bases short and J 0 bases short, with 6 bases between. The CDR3 loop spans 14 amino acids. Germline values: CDR1 LGHDT, CDR2 YNNKEL (reference sequence). CDR3 DNA sequence: TGTGCCAGCAGCCAAGACTTCAGCTCCTACGAGCAGTACTTC. Its protein is CASSQDFSSYEQYF.

The chain joins TRBV14 to TRBJ2-7; possibly TRBD1 for D (5 bases). CDR3 length: 14 residues. The germline V and J ends were trimmed by 0 bases and 2 bases, with 8 bases remaining between them. CDR1 and CDR2 (germline): SGHDN, FVKESK. The CDR3 nucleotides are TGTGCCAGCAGCCAAGACAGGGCGACCTACGAGCAGTACTTC. Amino acid sequence: CASSQDRATYEQYF.